The rows below give T cell receptor beta chains drawn from one sample of a study of shared clonotypes between healthy human individuals. The repertoire was sequenced with immunoSEQ multiplex PCR; TCRdb's copy has only in-frame clones and lacks some. The sample carries around 1.4 million clones, approximately 98.5% recorded once. The specimen was naive CD4+ T cells sorted from blood. The origin of the receptors is a man aged 30 to 39 in good health. Both conserved end residues are part of each CDR3. Each record gives: J gene, clone size, V gene, D gene, CDR3 length, CDR3 protein, CDR3 DNA. D genes are given only for firm matches. The size entry is marked missing in some rows and otherwise reads once, few, many or a size class.

TRBJ2-7	.	TRBV9	.	14	CASSVAFGGYEQYF	TGTGCCAGCAGCGTAGCCTTTGGGGGTTACGAGCAGTACTTC
TRBJ2-3	.	TRBV9	TRBD1	17	CASSANRGLVSTDTQYF	TGTGCCAGCAGCGCTAACAGGGGATTAGTTAGCACAGATACGCAGTATTTT
TRBJ1-1	.	TRBV5-1	.	13	CASSLATGTEAFF	TGCGCCAGCAGCTTGGCAACCGGCACTGAAGCTTTCTTT
TRBJ2-5	.	TRBV14	.	13	CASSQRDVGTQYF	TGTGCCAGCAGCCAAAGGGACGTCGGTACCCAGTACTTC
TRBJ2-7	.	TRBV14	.	13	CASSQDQVRTRYF	TGTGCCAGCAGCCAAGATCAAGTAAGAACACGGTACTTC
TRBJ2-1	.	TRBV9	.	15	CASSPVGDFYNEQFF	TGTGCCAGCAGCCCCGTCGGGGACTTCTACAATGAGCAGTTCTTC
TRBJ2-1	.	TRBV23-1	TRBD1	15	CASSPDRGNTVEQFF	TGCGCCAGCAGTCCCGACAGGGGCAATACCGTTGAGCAGTTCTTC
TRBJ2-3	.	TRBV19	TRBD2	14	CASSMGREADTQYF	TGTGCCAGTAGTATGGGGCGGGAGGCAGATACGCAGTATTTT
TRBJ2-5	.	TRBV30	TRBD2	17	CAWVASGTSGFQETQYF	TGTGCCTGGGTAGCTTCCGGGACTAGCGGGTTCCAAGAGACCCAGTACTTC
TRBJ2-7	.	TRBV4-2	TRBD2	17	CASSQLKGLAGVSEQYF	TGTGCCAGCAGCCAACTCAAGGGACTAGCGGGAGTTTCCGAGCAGTACTTC
TRBJ2-6	.	TRBV11-2	TRBD1	19	CASSPDTGQGHSGANVLTF	TGTGCCAGCAGTCCAGATACGGGACAGGGCCACTCTGGGGCCAACGTCCTGACTTTC
TRBJ2-7	.	TRBV27	TRBD2	15	CASSSRAGAGYEQYF	TGTGCCAGCAGTTCACGGGCGGGAGCAGGCTACGAGCAGTACTTC
TRBJ2-3	once	TRBV27	TRBD2	15	CASSLIAGATDTQYF	TGTGCCAGCAGCTTGATAGCGGGAGCCACAGATACGCAGTATTTT
TRBJ1-5	.	TRBV2	.	11	CASSDHQPQHF	TGTGCCAGCAGTGATCATCAGCCCCAGCATTTT
TRBJ2-7	.	TRBV19	.	14	CASSRARRSYEQYF	TGTGCCAGTAGTAGGGCACGCCGATCCTACGAGCAGTACTTC
TRBJ1-5	once	TRBV5-5	.	15	CASSKEGRGNQPQHF	TGTGCCAGCAGCAAAGAGGGCAGGGGAAATCAGCCCCAGCATTTT
TRBJ2-1	.	TRBV9	.	13	CASSVVGSNEQFF	TGTGCCAGCAGCGTAGTGGGAAGCAATGAGCAGTTCTTC
TRBJ1-1	.	TRBV28	.	12	CASSLSGTEAFF	TGTGCCAGCAGTTTATCCGGGACAGAAGCTTTCTTT
TRBJ2-7	.	TRBV7-2	.	14	CASSLAAGSYEQYF	TGTGCCAGCAGCTTAGCCGCGGGCTCCTACGAGCAGTACTTC
TRBJ2-1	.	TRBV27	TRBD2	16	CASSRTSASSYNEQFF	TGTGCCAGCAGCCGCACTAGCGCGAGCTCCTACAATGAGCAGTTCTTC
TRBJ2-2	.	TRBV11-2	TRBD2	16	CASSLAGAGAAGELFF	TGTGCCAGCAGCTTAGCAGGAGCGGGAGCTGCCGGGGAGCTGTTTTTT
TRBJ1-5	once	TRBV28	TRBD1	15	CASRPDRAGNQPQHF	TGTGCCAGCAGACCGGACAGGGCTGGCAATCAGCCCCAGCATTTT
TRBJ2-5	.	TRBV6-5	TRBD1	13	CASSPGQAETQYF	TGTGCCAGCAGTCCCGGACAGGCAGAGACCCAGTACTTC
TRBJ2-2	.	TRBV23-1	.	9	CEETGELFF	TGCGAAGAAACCGGGGAGCTGTTTTTT
TRBJ2-7	.	TRBV7-8	TRBD1	13	CASSPGTGREQYF	TGTGCCAGCAGCCCAGGGACAGGGAGAGAGCAGTACTTC
TRBJ2-5	.	TRBV9	TRBD2	15	CASSAGGPRGETQYF	TGTGCCAGCAGCGCGGGAGGGCCGCGTGGAGAGACCCAGTACTTC
TRBJ2-1	.	TRBV5-1	TRBD2	17	CASSLVRGGLARNEQFF	TGCGCCAGCAGCTTGGTAAGGGGGGGACTAGCTCGGAATGAGCAGTTCTTC
TRBJ2-7	.	TRBV28	.	16	CASHTSEGGSYYEQYF	TGTGCCAGCCACACCTCTGAGGGCGGTTCTTACTACGAGCAGTACTTC
TRBJ2-5	.	TRBV6-5	.	12	CASSTPEETQYF	TGTGCCAGCAGCACGCCAGAAGAGACCCAGTACTTC
TRBJ2-7	.	TRBV5-1	TRBD1	15	CASSLRSTGDYEQYF	TGCGCCAGCAGCTTGAGATCGACAGGGGACTACGAGCAGTACTTC
TRBJ1-1	.	TRBV5-4	.	14	CASSFDRENTEAFF	TGTGCCAGCAGCTTCGACCGAGAGAACACTGAAGCTTTCTTT
TRBJ1-4	.	TRBV5-8	.	17	CASSSRRGAATNEKLFF	TGTGCCAGCAGCTCGCGTCGGGGGGCGGCAACTAATGAAAAACTGTTTTTT
TRBJ1-1	.	TRBV11-2	.	15	CASSSGQGQNTEAFF	TGTGCCAGCAGCTCCGGCCAGGGACAGAACACTGAAGCTTTCTTT
TRBJ2-7	.	TRBV28	TRBD1	14	CASSLQGATYEQYF	TGTGCCAGCAGTTTACAGGGGGCCACCTACGAGCAGTACTTC
TRBJ2-7	.	TRBV10-3	.	12	CAISEVTYEQYF	TGTGCCATCAGTGAGGTTACTTACGAGCAGTACTTC
TRBJ2-3	.	TRBV18	.	15	CASSYRLPSTDTQYF	TGTGCCAGCTCATACCGACTGCCGAGCACAGATACGCAGTATTTT